Following are 18 T cell receptor beta chains from one sample sequenced in a study of T cell repertoires in cytomegalovirus infection. TCRdb re-called the reads through MiXCR, storing one row per CDR3 protein. The sample includes about 740,000 distinct CDR3 sequences, 35% of them seen just once. The specimen sequenced was PBMCs. These receptors were taken from a human donor in good health (CMV status not recorded). Some clones in this sample may be carry-over from other donors' samples.

V gene TRBV27 combines with J gene TRBJ1-5, with D unclear. The CDR3 spans 15 residues. V shed 5 bases and J shed 1 base, with 12 bases lying between them. CDR1 is MNHEY and CDR2 is SMNVEV in the germline V gene (reference sequence). DNA for the CDR3: TGTGCCAGCAGTCCGTCCCTTTTGAGCAATCAGCCCCAGCATTTT. Residues: CASSPSLLSNQPQHF.

V and J are TRBV5-3 and TRBJ2-2; 7 nucleotides agree with TRBD1. TRBV5-3 is identified as an open reading frame with a role that is uncertain. V shed 8 bases, J shed 6 bases, and the junction held 7 bases outside the gene matches. This CDR3 comprises 13 residues. CDR3 region: CASSDRVPGELFF. The CDR3 region has the DNA TGTGCCAGCAGCGACAGGGTCCCCGGGGAGCTGTTTTTT.

This chain joins TRBV7-2 and TRBJ2-7; D call uncertain. This CDR3 has 13 residues. With 1 base removed from V and 5 bases from J, the gap between germline ends came to 9 bases. Germline CDR1 is SGHTA and CDR2 is FQGNSA. CDR3 nucleotides: TGTGCCAGCAGCTTAGGCAGGTTCAACGAGCAGTACTTC. This encodes CASSLGRFNEQYF.

The chain has TRBV7-6 and TRBJ1-3; TRBD1 aligns across 8 bases. V dropped 5 bases and J dropped 2; count of bases not matched to a gene: 2. The CDR3 has 14 residues. CDR1 and CDR2 from the germline V gene are SGHVS and FNYEAQ. This CDR3 is CASSQGAAGNTIYF. The CDR3 DNA reads as TGTGCCAGCAGCCAGGGGGCGGCTGGAAACACCATATATTTT.

On this clonotype: A much larger clone differs from this one at a single base, so this may be a read error. This chain joins TRBV7-4 and TRBJ1-4; D is perhaps TRBD1 (6 bases). V lost 3 bases to trimming and J lost 14 bases, with 16 bases between them. The CDR3 loop spans 13 amino acids. Germline V lookup: CDR1 SGHVT, CDR2 SQSDAQ. For the CDR3, the DNA is TGTGCCAGCAGCTTTTCCGTCGGGGGCCGGCTGTTTTTT. Translating it yields CASSFSVGGRLFF.

This rearrangement joins TRBV6-2 or TRBV6-3 to TRBJ1-2; a weak D match, TRBD1 (6 bases). This CDR3 has 17 residues. The V end was cut by 6 bases, the J end by 0 bases, with 20 bases between. CDR1 and CDR2 (germline): MNHEY, SVGEGT. CDR3 in DNA: TGTGCCAGCAGCGCTGCCGGTTGGGACACCTCTAACTATGGCTACACCTTC. Protein product: CASSAAGWDTSNYGYTF.

This chain links TRBV5-1 with TRBJ2-7; the D call may be TRBD1 or TRBD2 (5 bases each). Germline CDR1 is SGHRS and CDR2 is YFSETQ. This CDR3 has 14 amino acids. The V gene lost 6 bases and the J gene lost 4 bases, with 17 bases spanning the gap. CDR3 amino acids: CASKPFPGGYEQYF. CDR3 DNA: TGCGCCAGCAAGCCCTTCCCTGGGGGATACGAGCAGTACTTC.

This clonotype was picked up many times. V gene TRBV12-3 or TRBV12-4 combines with J gene TRBJ2-1; 9 bases agree with TRBD1. The CDR3 is made up of 17 amino acids. Trimming took 8 bases from V and 3 from J; bases not matched to a gene: 14. The CDR3 region is CASSPSRRGQGYNEQFF. CDR3 DNA sequence: TGTGCCAGCTCCCCATCCCGGCGGGGACAGGGCTACAATGAGCAGTTCTTC.

This chain links TRBV7-8 with TRBJ1-2; 7 positions agree with TRBD1. In germline, CDR1 is SGHVS, CDR2 FQNEAQ. The V segment lost 5 bases and the J segment 0 bases; nucleotides outside the gene matches: 6. The CDR3 consists of 15 residues. The DNA of the CDR3 is TGTGCCAGCAGCCCCCGGGGACAGTCTAACTATGGCTACACCTTC. Protein product: CASSPRGQSNYGYTF.

In this sample, this clonotype turned up a few times. This chain links TRBV12-3 or TRBV12-4 with TRBJ2-4; 9 bases are shared with TRBD2. The CDR3 is 14 amino acids. V shed 6 bases, J shed 5 bases, and the junction held 5 bases outside the gene matches. The CDR3 loop is CASSAGGAENIQYF. The CDR3 DNA follows: TGTGCCAGCAGCGCGGGGGGGGCCGAAAACATTCAGTACTTC.

The J gene is TRBJ2-5, the V gene TRBV27, with D perhaps matching TRBD1 or TRBD2 (6 bases each). The V end was cut by 2 bases, the J end by 4 bases, with 11 bases between. The germline V gene encodes CDR1 MNHEY and CDR2 SMNVEV (reference sequence). CDR3 size: 14 residues. Here the CDR3 reads CASSLPGARETQYF. In nucleotides, the CDR3 is TGTGCCAGCAGTTTACCGGGGGCACGAGAGACCCAGTACTTC.

The rearrangement joins TRBV7-2 to TRBJ2-5; the D gene is possibly TRBD1 (6 bases). The CDR3 is 18 residues long. With 6 bases removed from V and 3 bases from J, the gap between germline ends came to 26 bases. In germline, CDR1 is SGHTA, CDR2 FQGNSA. The CDR3 DNA follows: TGTGCCAGCAGATTATCTCAGGGGTTTGGCCGGGTCAAAGAGACCCAGTACTTC. Translating it yields CASRLSQGFGRVKETQYF.

The chain carries TRBV4-1 and TRBJ1-1, with D possibly being TRBD1 (6 bases). The CDR3 loop spans 15 amino acids. Germline V gene lookup returns CDR1 MGHRA and CDR2 YSYEKL. Trimming cost V 0 bases and J 2 bases, with 10 bases left between them. CDR3 in amino acids: CASSQEGGGNTEAFF. DNA for the CDR3: TGCGCCAGCAGCCAAGAAGGCGGGGGCAACACTGAAGCTTTCTTT.

This clonotype showed up just a few times. The V and J genes are TRBV12-3 or TRBV12-4 and TRBJ2-5, with 12 bases fitting TRBD2. Trimming at V came to 6 bases and at J to 7 bases, leaving 9 bases not matched to a gene. This CDR3 is built from 15 residues. The CDR3 sequence is CASSSTSGRRRTQYF. DNA of the CDR3: TGTGCCAGCAGCTCGACTAGCGGGAGAAGAAGGACCCAGTACTTC.

This clonotype was seen only a few times. The rearrangement uses TRBV5-1 and TRBJ2-3, with 7 bases aligning to TRBD2. The CDR3 covers 16 residues. Unmatched junction bases numbered 5, after V lost 1 base and J lost 0 bases. From germline, CDR1 is SGHRS and CDR2 YFSETQ. The CDR3 DNA reads as TGCGCCAGCAGCTTGAGTCTAGCGGCTAGCACAGATACGCAGTATTTT. This sequence encodes CASSLSLAASTDTQYF.

This clonotype was observed once. This sequence joins TRBV30 and TRBJ2-6; D ambiguous. Germline CDR1 reads GTSNPN; CDR2 reads SVGIG (reference sequence). V was shortened by 0 bases and J by 0 bases, with 12 bases between the two germline ends. The CDR3 is 17 amino acids. The CDR3 protein is CAWSVGWRLSGANVLTF. DNA of the CDR3: TGTGCCTGGAGTGTGGGTTGGAGACTCTCTGGGGCCAACGTCCTGACTTTC.

The chain links TRBV27 to TRBJ1-1; D gene unclear. Trimming shortened V by 0 bases and J by 8 bases, and 10 bases separated the two germline ends. The CDR3 loop spans 13 amino acids. Germline V lookup: CDR1 MNHEY, CDR2 SMNVEV (reference sequence). The CDR3 reads CASSLSATSEAFF. In nucleotides, the CDR3 is TGTGCCAGCAGTTTATCAGCGACCTCCGAAGCTTTCTTT.

In this sample, this clonotype turned up once. V and J are TRBV11-2 and TRBJ2-2; 8 nucleotides match TRBD2. Germline trimming cut 1 base from V and 4 bases from J; bases unmatched to any gene: 5. This CDR3 comprises 16 residues. Germline V gene lookup returns CDR1 SGHAT and CDR2 FQNNGV. DNA for the CDR3: TGTGCCAGCAGCTTAGGTGGGGGACTAGTCACCGGGGAGCTGTTTTTT. Its protein is CASSLGGGLVTGELFF. The full variable domain, in which reference TRBV11-2 and TRBJ2-2 provide the parts outside the CDR3, is EAGVAQSPRYKIIEKRQSVAFWCNPISGHATLYWYQQILGQGPKLLIQFQNNGVVDDSQLPKDRFSAERLKGVDSTLKIQPAKLEDSAVYLCASSLGGGLVTGELFFGEGSRLTVL.